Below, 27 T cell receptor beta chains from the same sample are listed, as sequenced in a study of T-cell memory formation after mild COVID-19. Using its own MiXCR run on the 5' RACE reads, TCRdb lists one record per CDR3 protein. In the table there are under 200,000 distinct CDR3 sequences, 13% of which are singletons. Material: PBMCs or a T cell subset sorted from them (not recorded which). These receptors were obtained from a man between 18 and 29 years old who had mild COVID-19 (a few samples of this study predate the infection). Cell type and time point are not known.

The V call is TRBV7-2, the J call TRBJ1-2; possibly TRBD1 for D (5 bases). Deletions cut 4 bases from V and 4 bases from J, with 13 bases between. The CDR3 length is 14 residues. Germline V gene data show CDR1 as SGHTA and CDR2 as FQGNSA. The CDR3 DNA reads TGTGCCAGCAGCTGGGACCAAGCGGGCTATGGCTACACCTTC. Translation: CASSWDQAGYGYTF. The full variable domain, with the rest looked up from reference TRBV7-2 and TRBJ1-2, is GAGVSQSPSNKVTEKGKDVELRCDPISGHTALYWYRQSLGQGLEFLIYFQGNSAPDKSGLPSDRFSAERTGGSVSTLTIQRTQQEDSAVYLCASSWDQAGYGYTFGSGTRLTVV.

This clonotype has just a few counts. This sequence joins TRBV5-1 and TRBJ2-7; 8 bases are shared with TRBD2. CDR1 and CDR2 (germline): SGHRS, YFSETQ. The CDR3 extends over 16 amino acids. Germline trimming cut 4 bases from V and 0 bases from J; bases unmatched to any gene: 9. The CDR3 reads CASSPGRGDLSYEQYF. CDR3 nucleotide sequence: TGCGCCAGCAGCCCCGGGCGGGGGGACCTCTCCTACGAGCAGTACTTC.

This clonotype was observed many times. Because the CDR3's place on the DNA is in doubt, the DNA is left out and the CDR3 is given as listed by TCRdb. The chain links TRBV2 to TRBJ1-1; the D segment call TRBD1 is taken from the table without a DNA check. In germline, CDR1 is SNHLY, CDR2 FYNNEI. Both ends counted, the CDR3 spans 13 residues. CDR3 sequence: CASSVDFGQGSFF.

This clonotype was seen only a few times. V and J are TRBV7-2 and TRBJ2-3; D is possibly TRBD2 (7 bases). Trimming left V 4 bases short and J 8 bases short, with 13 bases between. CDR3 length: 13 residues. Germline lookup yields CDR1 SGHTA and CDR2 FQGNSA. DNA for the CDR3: TGTGCCAGCAGCTCTGAAAGGGGGGGTACGCAGTATTTT. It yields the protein CASSSERGGTQYF.

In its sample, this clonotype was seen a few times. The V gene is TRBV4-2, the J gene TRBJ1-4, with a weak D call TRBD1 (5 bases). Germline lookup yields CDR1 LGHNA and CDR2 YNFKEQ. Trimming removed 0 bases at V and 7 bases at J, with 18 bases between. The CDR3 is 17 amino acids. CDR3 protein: CASSQDMGGRRGEKLFF. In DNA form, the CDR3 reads TGTGCCAGCAGCCAAGATATGGGAGGCAGGAGGGGTGAAAAACTGTTTTTT.

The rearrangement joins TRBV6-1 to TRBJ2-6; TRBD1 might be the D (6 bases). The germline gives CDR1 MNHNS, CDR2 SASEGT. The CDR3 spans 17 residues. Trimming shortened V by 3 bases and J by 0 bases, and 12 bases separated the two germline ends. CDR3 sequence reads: CASSDTGTISGANVLTF. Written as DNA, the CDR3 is TGTGCCAGCAGTGACACCGGGACAATCTCTGGGGCCAACGTCCTGACTTTC.

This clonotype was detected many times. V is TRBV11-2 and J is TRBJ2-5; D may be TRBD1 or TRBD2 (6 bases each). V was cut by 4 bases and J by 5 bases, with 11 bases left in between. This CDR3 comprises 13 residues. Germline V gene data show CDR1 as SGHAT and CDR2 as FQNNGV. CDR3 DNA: TGTGCCAGCAGCTGGGGGGCGCGGGAGACCCAGTACTTC. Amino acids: CASSWGARETQYF.

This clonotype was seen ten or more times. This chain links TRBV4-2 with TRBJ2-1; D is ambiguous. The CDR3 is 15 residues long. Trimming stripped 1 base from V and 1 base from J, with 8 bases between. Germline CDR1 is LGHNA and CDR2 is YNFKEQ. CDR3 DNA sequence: TGTGCCAGCAGCCAAGGTGCGGAGTCCTACAATGAGCAGTTCTTC. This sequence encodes CASSQGAESYNEQFF.

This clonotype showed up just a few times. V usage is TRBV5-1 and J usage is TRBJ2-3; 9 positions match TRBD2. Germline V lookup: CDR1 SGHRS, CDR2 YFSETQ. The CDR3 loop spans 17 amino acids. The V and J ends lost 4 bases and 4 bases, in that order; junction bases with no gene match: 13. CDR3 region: CASSGYLAGRQADTQYF. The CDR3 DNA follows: TGCGCCAGCAGCGGATACCTAGCGGGGAGACAAGCAGATACGCAGTATTTT.

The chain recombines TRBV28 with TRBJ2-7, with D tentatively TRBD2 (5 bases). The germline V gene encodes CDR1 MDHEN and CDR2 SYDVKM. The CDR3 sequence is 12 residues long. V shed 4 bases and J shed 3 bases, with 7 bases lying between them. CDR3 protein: CASSSRDYEQYV. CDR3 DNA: TGTGCCAGCAGTTCCCGGGACTACGAGCAGTACGTC.

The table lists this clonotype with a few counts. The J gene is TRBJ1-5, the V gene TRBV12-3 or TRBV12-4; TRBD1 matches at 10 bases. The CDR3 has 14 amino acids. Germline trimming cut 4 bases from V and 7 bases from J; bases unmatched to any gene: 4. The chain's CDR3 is CASSSTGGIQPQHF. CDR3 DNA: TGTGCCAGCAGTTCGACAGGGGGCATCCAGCCCCAGCATTTT.

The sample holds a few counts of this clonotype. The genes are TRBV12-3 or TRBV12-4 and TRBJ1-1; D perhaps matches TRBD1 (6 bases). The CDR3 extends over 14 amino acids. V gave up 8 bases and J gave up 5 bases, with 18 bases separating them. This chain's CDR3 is CASHPGVLATEAFF. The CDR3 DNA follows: TGTGCCAGCCATCCAGGGGTTTTGGCGACTGAAGCTTTCTTT.

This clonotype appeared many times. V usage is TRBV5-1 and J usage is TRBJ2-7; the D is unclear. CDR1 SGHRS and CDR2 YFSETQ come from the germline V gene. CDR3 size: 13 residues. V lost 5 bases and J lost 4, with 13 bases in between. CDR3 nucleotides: TGCGCCAGCAGAGCTGTGGAACCATACGAGCAGTACGTC. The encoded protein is CASRAVEPYEQYV.

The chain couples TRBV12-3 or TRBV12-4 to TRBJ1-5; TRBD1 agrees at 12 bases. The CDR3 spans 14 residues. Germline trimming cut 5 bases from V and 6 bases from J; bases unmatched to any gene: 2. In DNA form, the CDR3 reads TGTGCCAGCAGTCCGGGACAGGGGGCTCAGCCCCAGCATTTT. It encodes CASSPGQGAQPQHF.

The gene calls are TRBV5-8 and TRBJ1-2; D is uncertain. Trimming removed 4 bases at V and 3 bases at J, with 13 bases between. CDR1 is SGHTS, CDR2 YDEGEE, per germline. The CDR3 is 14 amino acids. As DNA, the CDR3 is TGTGCCAGCAGCCTCGGAGGGAAGCACTATGGCTACACCTTC. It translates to CASSLGGKHYGYTF.

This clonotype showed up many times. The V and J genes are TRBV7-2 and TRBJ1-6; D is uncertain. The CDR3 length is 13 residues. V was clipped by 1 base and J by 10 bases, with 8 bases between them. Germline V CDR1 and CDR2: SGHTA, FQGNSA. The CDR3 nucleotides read TGTGCCAGCAGCTTAGGACGTGGGTCACCCCTCCACTTT. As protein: CASSLGRGSPLHF. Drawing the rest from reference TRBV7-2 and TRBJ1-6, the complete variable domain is GAGVSQSPSNKVTEKGKDVELRCDPISGHTALYWYRQSLGQGLEFLIYFQGNSAPDKSGLPSDRFSAERTGGSVSTLTIQRTQQEDSAVYLCASSLGRGSPLHFGNGTRLTVT.

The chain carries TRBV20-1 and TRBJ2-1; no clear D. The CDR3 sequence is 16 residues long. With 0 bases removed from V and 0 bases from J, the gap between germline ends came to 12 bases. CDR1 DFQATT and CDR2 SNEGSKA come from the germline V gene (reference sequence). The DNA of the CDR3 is TGCAGTGCTAGAGAGGATGGGGTTATCTCCTACAATGAGCAGTTCTTC. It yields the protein CSAREDGVISYNEQFF.

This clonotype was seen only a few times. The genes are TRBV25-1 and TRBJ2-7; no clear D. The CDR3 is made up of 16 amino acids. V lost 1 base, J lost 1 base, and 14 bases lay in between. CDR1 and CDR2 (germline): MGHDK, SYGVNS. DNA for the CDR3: TGTGCCAGCAGTGAATCCCCGGGTCGAACTTCCTACGAGCAGTACTTC. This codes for CASSESPGRTSYEQYF.

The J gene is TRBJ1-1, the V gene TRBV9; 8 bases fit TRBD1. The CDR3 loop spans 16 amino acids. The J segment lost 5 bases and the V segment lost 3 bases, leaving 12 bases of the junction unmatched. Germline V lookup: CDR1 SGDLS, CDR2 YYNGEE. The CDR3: CASSGGYRGWGTEAFF. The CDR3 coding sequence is TGTGCCAGCAGCGGTGGATACAGGGGGTGGGGAACTGAAGCTTTCTTT.

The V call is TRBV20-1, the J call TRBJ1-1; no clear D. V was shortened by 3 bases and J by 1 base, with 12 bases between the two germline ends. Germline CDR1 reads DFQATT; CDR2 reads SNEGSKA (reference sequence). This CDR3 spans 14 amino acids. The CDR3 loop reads CSARSGSQNTEAFF. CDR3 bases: TGCAGTGCTAGGTCGGGGTCCCAGAACACTGAAGCTTTCTTT.

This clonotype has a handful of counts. The CDR3 here is CASSRGTGVRHYGYTF. Here the CDR3 DNA reads TGTGCCAGCAGCCGCGGGACAGGGGTCCGGCACTATGGCTACACCTTC. The gene calls are TRBV3-1 and TRBJ1-2, with TRBD1 matching 10 bases. Germline trimming cut 4 bases from V and 3 bases from J; bases unmatched to any gene: 8. There are 16 residues in the CDR3. CDR1 and CDR2 from the germline V gene are LGHDT and YNNKEL (reference sequence).

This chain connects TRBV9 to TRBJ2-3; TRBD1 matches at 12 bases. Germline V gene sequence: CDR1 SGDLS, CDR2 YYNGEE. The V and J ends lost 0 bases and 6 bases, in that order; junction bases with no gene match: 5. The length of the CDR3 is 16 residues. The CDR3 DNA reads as TGTGCCAGCAGCGTAGAATGGGGACAGGGGGCGGATACGCAGTATTTT. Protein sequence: CASSVEWGQGADTQYF.

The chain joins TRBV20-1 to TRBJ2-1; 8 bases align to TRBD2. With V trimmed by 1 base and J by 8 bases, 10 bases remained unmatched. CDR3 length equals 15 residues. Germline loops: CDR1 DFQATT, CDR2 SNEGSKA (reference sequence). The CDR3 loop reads CSARVGGARGDEQFF. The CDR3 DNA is TGCAGTGCTAGAGTCGGGGGGGCCCGAGGTGATGAGCAGTTCTTC.

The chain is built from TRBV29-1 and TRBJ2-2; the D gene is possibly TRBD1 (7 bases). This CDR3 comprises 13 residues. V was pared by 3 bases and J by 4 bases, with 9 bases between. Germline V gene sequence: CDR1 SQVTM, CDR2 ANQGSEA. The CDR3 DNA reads TGCAGCGTTGATCAGGGGGGCACCGGGGAGCTGTTTTTT. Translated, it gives CSVDQGGTGELFF.

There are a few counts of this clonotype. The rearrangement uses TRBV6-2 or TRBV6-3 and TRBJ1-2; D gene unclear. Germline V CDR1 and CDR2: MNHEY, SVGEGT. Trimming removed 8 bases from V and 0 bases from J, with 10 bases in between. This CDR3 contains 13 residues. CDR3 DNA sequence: TGTGCCAGCCGGACGGGCCCTAACTATGGCTACACCTTC. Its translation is CASRTGPNYGYTF.

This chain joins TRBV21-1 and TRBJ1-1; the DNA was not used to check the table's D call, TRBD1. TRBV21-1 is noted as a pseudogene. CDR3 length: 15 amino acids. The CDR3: CASSRSGQGNTEAFF. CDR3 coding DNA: TGTGCCAGCAGCCGGTCGGGACAGGGTAACACTGAAGCTTTCTTT.

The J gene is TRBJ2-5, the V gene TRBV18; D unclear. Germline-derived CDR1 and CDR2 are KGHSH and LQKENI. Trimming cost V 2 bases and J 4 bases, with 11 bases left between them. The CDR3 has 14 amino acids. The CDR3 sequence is CASSPAQTGETQYF. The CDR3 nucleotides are TGTGCCAGCTCACCAGCCCAAACGGGAGAGACCCAGTACTTC.